This entry describes one T cell receptor beta chain. Its antigen is as yet unknown. Documented time point: baseline, week 1 (first vaccination visit). The treatment here: pre-vaccination baseline after standard-of-care therapy. Repertoires were generated with immunoSEQ multiplex PCR, while TCRdb's copy carries only in-frame clones and drops some. The data show approximately 54,000 clones, approximately 80% seen once. Germline lookup yields CDR1 LGHNT and CDR2 FRNRAP. The V and J ends lost 6 bases and 2 bases, in that order; junction bases with no gene match: 3. The CDR3 has 14 amino acids. The data stem from a study of a mutant IDH1 vaccine in newly diagnosed glioma. Regarding the study as a whole: The occurrence of vaccine-induced immune responses was seen in over 85% of patients.

The sequence came from a young man with glioma. The V and J genes are TRBV12-5 and TRBJ1-3; 8 positions match TRBD1. This sample comprised PBMCs, obtained from a glioma patient treated with radiotherapy, temozolomide or both. The CDR3 nucleotides read TGTGCTAGTGGCAAGACAGGGGCTGGAAACACCATATATTTT. Protein sequence: CASGKTGAGNTIYF.